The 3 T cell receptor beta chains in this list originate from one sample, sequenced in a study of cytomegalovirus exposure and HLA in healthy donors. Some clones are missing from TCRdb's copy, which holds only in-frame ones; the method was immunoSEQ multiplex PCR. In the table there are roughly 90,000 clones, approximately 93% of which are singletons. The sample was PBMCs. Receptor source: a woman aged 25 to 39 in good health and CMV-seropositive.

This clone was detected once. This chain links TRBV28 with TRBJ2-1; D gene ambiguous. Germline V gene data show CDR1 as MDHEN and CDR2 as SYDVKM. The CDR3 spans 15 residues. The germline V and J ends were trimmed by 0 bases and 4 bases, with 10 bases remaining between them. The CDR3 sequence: CASSLWNSPYNEQFF. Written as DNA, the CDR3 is TGTGCCAGCAGTTTATGGAATAGCCCTTACAATGAGCAGTTCTTC.

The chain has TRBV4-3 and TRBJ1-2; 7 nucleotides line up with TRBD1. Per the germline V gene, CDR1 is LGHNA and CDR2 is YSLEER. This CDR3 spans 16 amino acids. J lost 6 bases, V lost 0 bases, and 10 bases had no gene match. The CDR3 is CASSQDLRQGPDGYTF. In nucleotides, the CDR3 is TGCGCCAGCAGCCAAGATCTACGACAGGGCCCGGATGGCTACACCTTC.

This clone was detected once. CDR3 nucleotides: TGTGCCAGCAGCTTGGAGGGGACAGGGGGCCAAGAGACCCAGTACTTC. It specifies CASSLEGTGGQETQYF. The chain joins TRBV5-8 to TRBJ2-5, with TRBD1 matching over 11 bases. Germline V CDR1 and CDR2: SGHTS, YDEGEE. The CDR3 has 16 residues. The junction had 2 bases not matched to a gene; V was cut back by 0 bases and J by 1 base. The full variable domain, with the rest looked up from reference TRBV5-8 and TRBJ2-5, is EAGVTQSPTHLIKTRGQQATLRCSPISGHTSVYWYQQALGLGLQFLLWYDEGEERNRGNFPPRFSGRQFPNYSSELNVNALELEDSALYLCASSLEGTGGQETQYFGPGTRLLVL.